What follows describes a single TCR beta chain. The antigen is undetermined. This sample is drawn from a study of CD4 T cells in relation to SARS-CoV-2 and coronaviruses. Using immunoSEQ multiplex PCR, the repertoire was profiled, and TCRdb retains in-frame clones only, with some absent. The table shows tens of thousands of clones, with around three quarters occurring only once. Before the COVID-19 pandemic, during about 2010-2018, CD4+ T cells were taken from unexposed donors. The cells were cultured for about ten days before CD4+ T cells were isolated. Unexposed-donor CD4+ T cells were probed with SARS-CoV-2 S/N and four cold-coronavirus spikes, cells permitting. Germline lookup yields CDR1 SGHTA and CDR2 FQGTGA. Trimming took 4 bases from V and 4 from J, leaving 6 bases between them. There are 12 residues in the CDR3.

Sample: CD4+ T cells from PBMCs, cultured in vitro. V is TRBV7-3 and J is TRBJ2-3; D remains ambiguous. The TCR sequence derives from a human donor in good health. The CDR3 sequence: CASSSGSDTQYF. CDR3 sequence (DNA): TGTGCCAGCAGCTCTGGTTCAGATACGCAGTATTTT.